These 11 T cell receptor beta chains originate from one sample sequenced in a study of shared clonotypes between healthy human individuals. The data were produced by immunoSEQ multiplex PCR, yet TCRdb's version contains in-frame clones alone and is incomplete. The sample shows roughly 2,000,000 clones, roughly 94% of them seen only once. Naive-designated CD8 cells lacked CD45RO, were positively enriched for CCR7, and omitted terminally differentiated effector memory CD45RA+ cells. The sequencing sample was made of naive CD8+ T cells sorted from blood. These receptors were obtained from a man between 18 and 35 years old in good health.

This rearrangement joins TRBV6-6 to TRBJ1-4, with no clear D. The CDR3 has 12 residues. Trimming shortened V by 5 bases and J by 7 bases, and 8 bases separated the two germline ends. CDR1 MNHNY and CDR2 SVGAGI come from the germline V gene (reference sequence). The CDR3 is CASSTLGEKLFF. The CDR3 bases are TGTGCCAGCAGTACCTTAGGTGAAAAACTGTTTTTT.

The rearrangement joins TRBV5-4 to TRBJ2-3; D remains ambiguous. With 2 bases removed from V and 1 base from J, the gap between germline ends came to 8 bases. This CDR3 contains 14 residues. Germline-derived CDR1 and CDR2 are SGHNT and YYREEE (reference sequence). The CDR3 DNA sequence: TGTGCCAGCAGCTTCGAGAGTCGCACAGATACGCAGTATTTT. It is translated as CASSFESRTDTQYF.

The chain links TRBV27 to TRBJ2-1; maybe TRBD2 (6 bases). The V gene lost 3 bases and the J gene lost 5 bases, with 20 bases spanning the gap. CDR3 size: 17 residues. Germline-derived CDR1 and CDR2 are MNHEY and SMNVEV (reference sequence). The CDR3: CASSLTTTRESDNEQFF. CDR3 bases: TGTGCCAGCAGTTTGACCACTACTCGGGAGTCTGACAATGAGCAGTTCTTC.

The rearrangement joins TRBV10-3 to TRBJ1-2; D is possibly TRBD1 (5 bases). The length of the CDR3 is 14 residues. Germline CDR1 is ENHRY and CDR2 is SYGVKD. The V end lost 4 bases, the J end lost 1 base, and 10 bases lay between the germline ends. The CDR3 nucleotides read TGTGCCATCAGTGGTGAGGGGATTAACTATGGCTACACCTTC. It is translated as CAISGEGINYGYTF.

The J gene is TRBJ1-5, the V gene TRBV27; 8 bases align to TRBD1. The CDR3 sequence is 15 residues long. V dropped 5 bases and J dropped 5; count of bases not matched to a gene: 8. Germline loops: CDR1 MNHEY, CDR2 SMNVEV (reference sequence). The CDR3 DNA reads TGTGCCAGCAGTCCGGGGGCAGGGGGCTATCAGCCCCAGCATTTT. Translation gives CASSPGAGGYQPQHF.

CDR3 amino acids: CASSLFGANEQFF. For the CDR3, the DNA is TGTGCCAGCAGCTTATTCGGGGCCAATGAGCAGTTCTTC. This rearrangement joins TRBV7-6 to TRBJ2-1; D assignment may be TRBD1 or TRBD2 (5 bases each). Trimming stripped 2 bases from V and 6 bases from J, with 8 bases between. Germline V gene lookup returns CDR1 SGHVS and CDR2 FNYEAQ. This CDR3 has 13 amino acids. The full variable domain, in which reference TRBV7-6 and TRBJ2-1 provide the parts outside the CDR3, is GAGVSQSPRYKVTKRGQDVALRCDPISGHVSLYWYRQALGQGPEFLTYFNYEAQQDKSGLPNDRFSAERPEGSISTLTIQRTEQRDSAMYRCASSLFGANEQFFGPGTRLTVL.

The chain is built from TRBV30 and TRBJ1-2; D perhaps matches TRBD1 (5 bases). This CDR3 region has 13 residues. Per the germline V gene, CDR1 is GTSNPN and CDR2 is SVGIG (reference sequence). The ends were cut back, 3 bases at V and 4 bases at J, with 12 bases in the middle. CDR3 nucleotides: TGTGCCTGGAGCTGGACCCAGGGCTATGGCTACACCTTC. This encodes CAWSWTQGYGYTF.

In its sample, this clone was seen once. The V and J genes are TRBV4-1 and TRBJ2-2; D might be TRBD1 (6 bases). The CDR3 loop spans 15 amino acids. Per the germline V gene, CDR1 is MGHRA and CDR2 is YSYEKL. The V gene lost 0 bases and the J gene lost 7 bases, with 12 bases spanning the gap. The CDR3 DNA reads as TGCGCCAGCAGCCAAGATAACAGGGCTAACGGGGAGCTGTTTTTT. It is translated as CASSQDNRANGELFF.

This rearrangement joins TRBV11-2 to TRBJ2-1; D call uncertain. The CDR3 consists of 15 residues. The germline V gene encodes CDR1 SGHAT and CDR2 FQNNGV. The ends were cut back, 5 bases at V and 0 bases at J, with 11 bases in the middle. In DNA form, the CDR3 reads TGTGCCAGCAGCGGAGCACAGAGCTCCTACAATGAGCAGTTCTTC. Translating gives CASSGAQSSYNEQFF.

CDR3 sequence reads: CASSGDGNYGYTF. CDR3 coding DNA: TGTGCCAGCTCAGGGGACGGAAACTATGGCTACACCTTC. The chain joins TRBV18 to TRBJ1-2; the D gene is possibly TRBD1 (5 bases). Trimming removed 5 bases at V and 2 bases at J, with 9 bases between. This CDR3 contains 13 residues. Germline loops: CDR1 KGHSH, CDR2 LQKENI.

The chain recombines TRBV10-2 with TRBJ2-7, with D unresolved. Germline assignment: CDR1 WSHSY and CDR2 SAAADI. The CDR3 loop spans 15 amino acids. V was cut by 3 bases and J by 7 bases, with 19 bases left in between. The CDR3 nucleotides read TGCGCCAGCAGTGAATCGGTAGCCGGAGCCGGGGAGCAGTACTTC. Its translation is CASSESVAGAGEQYF.